Each of the 16 T cell receptor beta chains below was sequenced from the same sample in a study of blood T cell repertoires in COVID-19 (dated by TCRdb to 2020 to 2021). To prepare the library, the immunoSEQ multiplex PCR assay was applied. Sourced from immuneACCESS, this table was stored by TCRdb with only in-frame sequences that have V and J called. A share of the clones is absent; for the studies checked, an unresolved V gene accounts for under half, and the remainder has no known explanation. This sample is represented by around 450,000 clones; approximately 90% of them were singletons. Clones ranked in the top ten supply around 4.4% of the sample. Sequencing was done on a sample of peripheral blood. These receptors all come from a woman in her twenties or thirties with acute or convalescent COVID-19.

The chain is built from TRBV18 and TRBJ1-2, with a tentative D call TRBD1 (5 bases). CDR3 length: 13 residues. The V gene lost 3 bases and the J gene lost 8 bases, with 13 bases spanning the gap. The germline V gene encodes CDR1 KGHSH and CDR2 LQKENI. CDR3 region: CASSPSVNRGYTF. CDR3 nucleotides: TGTGCCAGCTCACCTTCGGTTAACAGGGGCTACACCTTC.

V usage is TRBV3-1 (or the pseudogene TRBV3-2) and J usage is TRBJ1-1, with no clear D. The CDR3 has 13 amino acids. Trimming took 3 bases from V and 1 from J, leaving 6 bases between them. Germline values: CDR1 LGHDT, CDR2 YNNKEL (reference sequence). The CDR3: CASSHPRNTEAFF. The CDR3 region has the DNA TGTGCCAGCAGCCATCCCAGGAACACTGAAGCTTTCTTT.

V and J are TRBV2 and TRBJ2-3; 13 nucleotides match TRBD2. In germline, CDR1 is SNHLY, CDR2 FYNNEI. Trimming at V came to 6 bases and at J to 2 bases, leaving 11 bases not matched to a gene. This CDR3 spans 18 amino acids. CDR3 nucleotide sequence: TGTGCCAGCAGGCCAACTAGCGGGGGGGGTCCTGCCACAGATACGCAGTATTTT. It yields the protein CASRPTSGGGPATDTQYF.

This clone was picked up a small number of times. Different DNA sequences within this sample yield the same CDR3. The chain recombines TRBV5-1 with TRBJ1-2; 7 bases are shared with TRBD1. J lost 0 bases, V lost 4 bases, and 3 bases had no gene match. Germline V CDR1 and CDR2: SGHRS, YFSETQ. The CDR3 is 14 amino acids. The CDR3 DNA is TGCGCCAGCAGCCCGGGACAGACTAACTATGGCTACACCTTC. This translates into CASSPGQTNYGYTF.

This chain connects TRBV2 to TRBJ1-2; D possibly corresponds to TRBD1 (5 bases). The ends were cut back, 4 bases at V and 4 bases at J, with 13 bases in the middle. The CDR3 extends over 14 amino acids. Germline values: CDR1 SNHLY, CDR2 FYNNEI. The CDR3, as DNA: TGTGCCAGCAGTGCGGGGCGGAGGGGCTATGGCTACACCTTC. It specifies CASSAGRRGYGYTF.

This chain links TRBV5-6 with TRBJ2-7; 9 bases fit TRBD1. V lost 3 bases, J lost 5 bases, and 9 bases stayed unmatched. The CDR3 is 15 residues long. From germline, CDR1 is SGHDT and CDR2 YYEEEE. This chain's CDR3 is CASSSVGTGRNEQYF. In nucleotides, the CDR3 is TGTGCCAGCAGCTCTGTAGGGACAGGGAGAAACGAGCAGTACTTC.

V gene TRBV20-1 combines with J gene TRBJ1-2; no reliable D call. Germline V gene lookup returns CDR1 DFQATT and CDR2 SNEGSKA (reference sequence). The ends were cut back, 3 bases at V and 3 bases at J, with 8 bases in the middle. CDR3 length equals 12 residues. CDR3 DNA: TGCAGTGCTAGTCTCGGGGACTATGGCTACACCTTC. Its protein product is CSASLGDYGYTF.

The chain has TRBV2 and TRBJ1-2; 8 nucleotides match TRBD1. This CDR3 has 15 amino acids. The V and J ends lost 5 bases and 4 bases, in that order; junction bases with no gene match: 9. The germline V gene encodes CDR1 SNHLY and CDR2 FYNNEI. DNA for the CDR3: TGTGCCAGCAGTCACAGGGGGGGAGCGCTCTATGGCTACACCTTC. Its protein product is CASSHRGGALYGYTF. The whole variable domain, filled in from reference TRBV2 and TRBJ1-2, reads EPEVTQTPSHQVTQMGQEVILRCVPISNHLYFYWYRQILGQKVEFLVSFYNNEISEKSEIFDDQFSVERPDGSNFTLKIRSTKLEDSAMYFCASSHRGGALYGYTFGSGTRLTVV.

This clone was observed once. The gene calls are TRBV9 and TRBJ2-7; 9 nucleotides agree with TRBD1. The CDR3 contains 13 residues. CDR1 and CDR2 (germline): SGDLS, YYNGEE. V trimming: 3 bases; J trimming: 6 bases; junction bases outside the gene matches: 4. CDR3 amino acids: CASSGDRASEQYF. CDR3 nucleotides: TGTGCCAGCAGCGGGGACAGGGCAAGCGAGCAGTACTTC.

This clone has a single count. The chain couples TRBV7-6 to TRBJ1-6, with D unresolved. With 2 bases removed from V and 0 bases from J, the gap between germline ends came to 8 bases. From germline, CDR1 is SGHVS and CDR2 FNYEAQ. This CDR3 contains 16 residues. The CDR3 DNA follows: TGTGCCAGCAGCTTATATTCGAGCTCCTATAATTCACCCCTCCACTTT. Translating it yields CASSLYSSSYNSPLHF. Full variable domain (rest looked up from reference TRBV7-6 and TRBJ1-6): GAGVSQSPRYKVTKRGQDVALRCDPISGHVSLYWYRQALGQGPEFLTYFNYEAQQDKSGLPNDRFSAERPEGSISTLTIQRTEQRDSAMYRCASSLYSSSYNSPLHFGNGTRLTVT.

The chain is built from TRBV11-2 and TRBJ2-2; D may be TRBD2 (6 bases). From germline, CDR1 is SGHAT and CDR2 FQNNGV. The V and J ends lost 1 base and 4 bases respectively, with 13 bases between them. The CDR3 is 16 amino acids. The CDR3 sequence: CASSLGVSGVTGELFF. For the CDR3, the DNA is TGTGCCAGCAGCTTAGGTGTTTCGGGGGTCACCGGGGAGCTGTTTTTT. Supplemented by reference TRBV11-2 and TRBJ2-2, the full variable domain reads EAGVAQSPRYKIIEKRQSVAFWCNPISGHATLYWYQQILGQGPKLLIQFQNNGVVDDSQLPKDRFSAERLKGVDSTLKIQPAKLEDSAVYLCASSLGVSGVTGELFFGEGSRLTVL.

This clone was counted between two and nine times. This chain connects TRBV4-1 to TRBJ2-2; 12 bases align to TRBD2. V trimming: 4 bases; J trimming: 6 bases; junction bases outside the gene matches: 6. The CDR3 has 16 amino acids. Germline CDR1 is MGHRA and CDR2 is YSYEKL. CDR3 loop: CASSPPSGGAAGELFF. CDR3 in DNA: TGCGCCAGCAGCCCTCCTAGCGGGGGGGCGGCCGGGGAGCTGTTTTTT.

On this clone: Germline is not matched at one junction end, which may reflect a read error. The chain has TRBV29-1 and TRBJ2-1, with no clear D. CDR3 length equals 11 residues. The germline CDR1 and CDR2 sequences are SQVTM and ANQGSEA. Written as DNA, the CDR3 is TGCAGCGTTGTAATATACAATGAGCGGTTCTTC. This translates into CSVVIYNERFF.

V usage is TRBV6-6 and J usage is TRBJ1-2; D might be TRBD1 (5 bases). This CDR3 is 12 amino acids long. From germline, CDR1 is MNHNY and CDR2 SVGAGI (reference sequence). The germline V and J ends were trimmed by 2 bases and 5 bases, with 6 bases remaining between them. This CDR3 reads CASSYRGYGYTF. Here the CDR3 DNA reads TGTGCCAGCAGTTACAGGGGTTATGGCTACACCTTC.

The chain recombines TRBV30 with TRBJ2-7, with D perhaps matching TRBD2 (7 bases). V was shortened by 4 bases and J by 2 bases, with 15 bases between the two germline ends. There are 14 residues in the CDR3. CDR1 and CDR2 (germline): GTSNPN, SVGIG (reference sequence). CDR3 sequence: CAWKGGALPYEQYF. For the CDR3, the DNA is TGTGCCTGGAAGGGGGGGGCGTTGCCCTACGAGCAGTACTTC.

The V and J genes are TRBV28 and TRBJ1-2; TRBD1 agrees at 8 bases. The J segment lost 4 bases and the V segment lost 6 bases, leaving 7 bases of the junction unmatched. Germline V gene sequence: CDR1 MDHEN, CDR2 SYDVKM. This CDR3 contains 14 residues. For the CDR3, the DNA is TGTGCCAGCAGCCCGGGACAGGATTCCTATGGCTACACCTTC. As protein: CASSPGQDSYGYTF.